The 2 T cell receptor beta chains below all came from one sample that was sequenced in a study of metastatic and nonmetastatic thyroid tumors (dated by TCRdb to 2020 to 2021). None of the patients had been given any treatment before thyroid surgery. Library prep was done by PCR. The sequencing machine was an Illumina HiSeq 4000. Using fastp at Q25 and MiXCR, TCRdb reprocessed the public reads and kept productive beta chains. The sample contains fewer than 35,000 clones, around 17% of them found a single time. The top ten hold roughly 12% of the sample. Sequenced material: blood. The source of these receptors is a male donor with papillary thyroid cancer or a benign thyroid nodule (not recorded which). Some clones in this sample may be carry-over from other donors' samples.

The chain uses TRBV12-3 or TRBV12-4 and TRBJ2-6, with D tentatively TRBD1 or TRBD2 (5 bases each). The CDR3 length is 16 residues. Trimming pared 1 base from V and 9 bases from J, leaving 16 bases between. The CDR3 DNA is TGTGCCAGCAGTTTAGGGGGGACGGGGTTGGGCAACGTCCTGACTTTC. Encoded protein: CASSLGGTGLGNVLTF.

This clone came up many times. The CDR3, as DNA: TGTGCCAGCAGTTCCTCCGGGACAGGGCTTAAAGATACGCAGTATTTT. Translating gives CASSSSGTGLKDTQYF. The gene calls are TRBV28 and TRBJ2-3, with 9 bases that match TRBD1. The CDR3 has 16 residues. V was pared by 4 bases and J by 5 bases, with 10 bases of the junction left unmatched. Germline V gives CDR1 MDHEN, CDR2 SYDVKM.